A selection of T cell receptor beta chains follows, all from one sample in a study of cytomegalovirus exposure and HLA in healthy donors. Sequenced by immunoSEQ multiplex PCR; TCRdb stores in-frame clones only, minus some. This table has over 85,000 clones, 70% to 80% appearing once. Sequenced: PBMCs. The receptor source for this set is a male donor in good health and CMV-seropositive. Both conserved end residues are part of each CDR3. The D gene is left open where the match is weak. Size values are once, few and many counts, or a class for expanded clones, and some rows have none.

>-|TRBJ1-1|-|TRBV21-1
CASNDDRAEAFF
TGTGCCAGCAACGACGACAGGGCGGAAGCTTTCTTT
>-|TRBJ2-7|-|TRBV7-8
CASSTWTLHEQYF
TGTGCCAGCAGCACTTGGACACTACACGAGCAGTACTTC
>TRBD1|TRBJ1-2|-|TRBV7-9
CASSPQGQGLGGYTF
TGTGCCAGCAGCCCTCAGGGACAGGGACTCGGTGGCTACACCTTC
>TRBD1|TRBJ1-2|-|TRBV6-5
CASSFDRANYGYTF
TGTGCCAGCAGTTTCGACAGGGCTAACTATGGCTACACCTTC
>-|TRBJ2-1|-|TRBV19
CASSTSRSLNEQFF
TGTGCCAGTAGTACCTCCCGTTCCCTCAATGAGCAGTTCTTC
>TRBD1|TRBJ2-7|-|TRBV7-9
CSSSLSGTGYYEQYF
TGTTCCAGCAGCTTGTCCGGGACAGGGTATTACGAGCAGTACTTC
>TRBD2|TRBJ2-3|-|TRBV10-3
CAISAGTSGRKTDTQYF
TGTGCCATCAGTGCCGGGACTAGCGGGAGGAAAACAGATACGCAGTATTTT
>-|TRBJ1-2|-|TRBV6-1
CASSELSPLDGYTF
TGTGCCAGCAGTGAACTCTCTCCCCTCGATGGCTACACCTTC
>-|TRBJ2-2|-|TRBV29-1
CSVWVGVFAGELFF
TGCAGCGTTTGGGTGGGAGTTTTTGCCGGGGAGCTGTTTTTT
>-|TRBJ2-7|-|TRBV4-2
CASSQASSFGGKYSGGSYEQYF
TGTGCCAGCAGCCAAGCTTCCTCATTCGGCGGGAAGTATTCCGGTGGGTCCTACGAGCAGTACTTC
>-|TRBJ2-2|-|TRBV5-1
CASKGEVNTGELFF
TGCGCCAGCAAAGGGGAAGTGAACACCGGGGAGCTGTTTTTT
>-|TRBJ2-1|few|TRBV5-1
CASSYVTEAGDEQFF
TGCGCCAGCAGTTATGTAACAGAAGCCGGCGATGAGCAGTTCTTC
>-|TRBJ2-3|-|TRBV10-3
CAISESRPADTQYF
TGTGCCATCAGTGAGTCGCGGCCGGCGGATACGCAGTATTTT
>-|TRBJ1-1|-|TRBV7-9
CASSLSGQTNTEAFF
TGTGCCAGCAGCTTAAGTGGGCAGACGAACACTGAAGCTTTCTTT
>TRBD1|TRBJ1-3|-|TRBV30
CAWSLGDSSGNTIYF
TGTGCCTGGAGCCTAGGGGACAGCTCTGGAAACACCATATATTTT
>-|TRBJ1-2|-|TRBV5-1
CASSLQDRYGYTF
TGCGCCAGCAGCTTACAGGACCGGTATGGCTACACCTTC